These 24 T cell receptor beta chains came from one sample sequenced in a study of shared clonotypes between healthy human individuals. Sequencing was performed with immunoSEQ multiplex PCR; in TCRdb, only in-frame clones are kept and a portion is missing. Of under 1 million clones in the sample, around 96% were seen once. Naive CD8 cells were CD45RO-negative, positively selected for CCR7, excluding terminally differentiated effector memory CD45RA+ cells. Specimen: naive CD8+ T cells sorted from blood. All receptors derive from a man aged 25-40 years in good health.

The chain is built from TRBV6-6 and TRBJ2-2, with D hard to call. Germline CDR1 reads MNHNY; CDR2 reads SVGAGI (reference sequence). The CDR3 sequence is 14 residues long. V was cut by 1 base and J by 3 bases, with 6 bases left in between. Here the CDR3 reads CASSYFRDTGELFF. CDR3 in DNA: TGTGCCAGCAGTTACTTTAGGGACACCGGGGAGCTGTTTTTT.

V usage is TRBV5-6 and J usage is TRBJ2-1; 11 bases line up with TRBD2. CDR1 and CDR2 from the germline V gene are SGHDT and YYEEEE. The V gene end was trimmed by 0 bases and the J gene end by 5 bases; junction bases not matched to a gene: 4. There are 16 residues in the CDR3. This chain's CDR3 is CASSLELAGVHNEQFF. CDR3 nucleotide sequence: TGTGCCAGCAGCTTGGAACTAGCGGGAGTCCACAATGAGCAGTTCTTC.

The chain employs TRBV29-1 and TRBJ1-2; TRBD1 matches 7 bases. The CDR3 runs 12 residues. The ends lost 7 bases at V and 9 bases at J; junction bases unmatched: 11. Germline V gene data show CDR1 as SQVTM and CDR2 as ANQGSEA. The CDR3 DNA reads TGCAGCGCCAGGGACAGTCCGGATAGCTACACCTTC. Its protein product is CSARDSPDSYTF.

This chain uses TRBV5-6 with TRBJ2-7, with D perhaps TRBD1 (6 bases). From germline, CDR1 is SGHDT and CDR2 YYEEEE. The CDR3 is 12 amino acids. The ends were cut back, 3 bases at V and 2 bases at J, with 6 bases in the middle. The CDR3 sequence is CASSWDTYEQYF. DNA of the CDR3: TGTGCCAGCAGCTGGGACACCTACGAGCAGTACTTC.

The rearrangement uses TRBV10-3 and TRBJ2-7; TRBD1 might be the D (6 bases). This CDR3 comprises 15 residues. Germline V lookup: CDR1 ENHRY, CDR2 SYGVKD. Trimming took off 0 bases at V and 3 bases at J, with 12 bases between the two ends. CDR3 amino acids: CAISESQDSFYEQYF. CDR3 nucleotides: TGTGCCATCAGTGAGTCACAGGACAGCTTCTACGAGCAGTACTTC.

As regards this clone: Other DNA variants within this sample encode the same CDR3. The chain employs TRBV5-4 and TRBJ1-5; D is unresolved. Germline CDR1 is SGHNT and CDR2 is YYREEE (reference sequence). Trimming removed 4 bases from V and 1 base from J, with 6 bases in between. The CDR3 has 13 amino acids. The CDR3 loop reads CASSLGSNQPQHF. The DNA of the CDR3 is TGTGCCAGCAGCCTCGGAAGCAATCAGCCCCAGCATTTT.

This rearrangement joins TRBV30 to TRBJ2-2; D uncertain. Germline V gene data show CDR1 as GTSNPN and CDR2 as SVGIG (reference sequence). CDR3 length: 13 residues. V was trimmed by 1 base and J by 6 bases, leaving 9 bases between them. The CDR3 region is CAWSGAHPGELFF. The CDR3, as DNA: TGTGCCTGGAGTGGCGCGCATCCCGGGGAGCTGTTTTTT.

The gene calls are TRBV27 and TRBJ2-3; D might be TRBD1 (5 bases). Germline-derived CDR1 and CDR2 are MNHEY and SMNVEV (reference sequence). Trimming stripped 5 bases from V and 2 bases from J, with 17 bases between. The CDR3 loop spans 16 amino acids. CDR3 DNA: TGTGCCAGCAGTGCCCGTTGGGGCTCGGACACAGATACGCAGTATTTT. Protein: CASSARWGSDTDTQYF.

The V and J genes are TRBV7-2 and TRBJ2-5; 11 bases are shared with TRBD2. The CDR3 is made up of 16 amino acids. V was clipped by 3 bases and J by 5 bases; unmatched bases: 8. Germline CDR1 SGHTA, CDR2 FQGNSA. The CDR3 is CASSFPTSGSLETQYF. The CDR3 coding sequence is TGTGCCAGCAGCTTCCCAACTAGCGGGAGTTTGGAGACCCAGTACTTC.

Comment on this clone: Other nucleotide sequences in the sample specify the same CDR3. The chain is built from TRBV29-1 and TRBJ2-7; 13 bases are a match to TRBD2. Germline values: CDR1 SQVTM, CDR2 ANQGSEA. V dropped 5 bases and J dropped 4; count of bases not matched to a gene: 2. The CDR3 covers 13 residues. CDR3 region: CSVRTSGSYEQYF. The CDR3 DNA sequence: TGCAGCGTTAGGACTAGCGGGAGTTACGAGCAGTACTTC.

This clone has only one observation. V is TRBV29-1 and J is TRBJ2-7, with 12 bases that match TRBD2. The germline V gene encodes CDR1 SQVTM and CDR2 ANQGSEA. The CDR3 length is 15 residues. Losses at the gene ends were 1 base for V and 5 bases for J; bases not matched to a gene: 6. This CDR3 is CSVEATGTSGHEQYF. In DNA, the CDR3 is TGCAGCGTTGAAGCCACCGGGACTAGCGGGCACGAGCAGTACTTC.

The chain joins TRBV27 to TRBJ2-1; 15 positions agree with TRBD2. J lost 3 bases, V lost 3 bases, and 3 bases had no gene match. This CDR3 spans 17 amino acids. Germline lookup yields CDR1 MNHEY and CDR2 SMNVEV (reference sequence). CDR3 sequence (DNA): TGTGCCAGCAGTTTGGGGACTAGCGGGAGGAACTACAATGAGCAGTTCTTC. Residues: CASSLGTSGRNYNEQFF.

This clone was counted only a few times. Other nucleotide sequences in the sample specify the same CDR3. The rearrangement joins TRBV9 to TRBJ2-7; possibly TRBD1 for D (5 bases). Germline V gene data show CDR1 as SGDLS and CDR2 as YYNGEE. The ends were cut back, 2 bases at V and 3 bases at J, with 9 bases in the middle. CDR3 size: 13 residues. The CDR3 DNA follows: TGTGCCAGCAGCGTGGCTCAGGGCTACGAGCAGTACTTC. It is translated as CASSVAQGYEQYF.

Only a few counts were recorded for this clone. The identical CDR3 is also encoded by other nucleotide sequences in the sample. The rearrangement joins TRBV11-2 to TRBJ2-3; no clear D gene. Germline V CDR1 and CDR2: SGHAT, FQNNGV. V was trimmed by 1 base and J by 2 bases, leaving 4 bases between them. CDR3 length equals 13 residues. In nucleotides, the CDR3 is TGTGCCAGCAGCTTAGGACCCACAGATACGCAGTATTTT. As protein: CASSLGPTDTQYF.

The rearrangement links TRBV5-5 to TRBJ1-1, with no clear D. V was clipped by 3 bases and J by 0 bases, with 9 bases between them. Germline V gene sequence: CDR1 SGHKS, CDR2 YYEKEE (reference sequence). The CDR3 sequence is 14 residues long. CDR3 DNA sequence: TGTGCCAGCAGCTACACATTGGTGAACACTGAAGCTTTCTTT. It specifies CASSYTLVNTEAFF.

The V and J genes are TRBV28 and TRBJ2-3, with D unresolved. The CDR3 is 12 amino acids. Germline V CDR1 and CDR2: MDHEN, SYDVKM. V was trimmed by 6 bases and J by 4 bases, leaving 8 bases between them. The CDR3 loop is CASSPTADTQYF. CDR3 coding DNA: TGTGCCAGCAGCCCCACGGCAGATACGCAGTATTTT.

This sequence joins TRBV29-1 and TRBJ1-2; TRBD1 agrees at 7 bases. The CDR3 spans 12 residues. CDR1 is SQVTM and CDR2 is ANQGSEA in the germline V gene. V shed 7 bases and J 8 bases; nucleotides not matched to a gene: 10. This CDR3 reads CSGWAGGYGYTF. Written as DNA, the CDR3 is TGCAGCGGCTGGGCAGGGGGATACGGCTACACCTTC.

V and J are TRBV30 and TRBJ2-7; D perhaps matches TRBD2 (6 bases). The germline V gene encodes CDR1 GTSNPN and CDR2 SVGIG (reference sequence). The CDR3 extends over 12 amino acids. V gave up 7 bases and J gave up 2 bases, with 12 bases separating them. For the CDR3, the DNA is TGTGCCTTCCTTAGCGGAACCTACGAGCAGTACTTC. This codes for CAFLSGTYEQYF.

J is TRBJ1-2 and V is TRBV6-5, with D uncertain. The CDR3 is 13 amino acids. V was clipped by 0 bases and J by 8 bases, with 10 bases between them. Germline V CDR1 and CDR2: MNHEY, SVGAGI. The CDR3, as DNA: TGTGCCAGCAGTTACTCGGCCCCTGGCGGCTACACCTTC. This translates into CASSYSAPGGYTF.

The V and J genes are TRBV6-1 and TRBJ2-7, with unresolved D. The CDR3 is made up of 13 amino acids. Germline CDR1 and CDR2: MNHNS and SASEGT. V shed 3 bases and J shed 3 bases, with 9 bases lying between them. The CDR3 is CASSETNDYEQYF. The CDR3 DNA reads as TGTGCCAGCAGTGAGACAAACGACTACGAGCAGTACTTC.

The rearrangement links TRBV10-3 to TRBJ2-2; D is undetermined. In germline, CDR1 is ENHRY, CDR2 SYGVKD. The CDR3 extends over 15 amino acids. Trimming stripped 7 bases from V and 8 bases from J, with 20 bases between. The DNA of the CDR3 is TGTGCCATCACCGCCGAAGGGTCGCCAGCGGGGGAGCTGTTTTTT. Translating it yields CAITAEGSPAGELFF.

Written as DNA, the CDR3 is TGTGCCAGCAGCGTAAGTTCGCAGGCGTTCCCCTACGAGCAGTACTTC. As protein: CASSVSSQAFPYEQYF. The chain carries TRBV9 and TRBJ2-7; D not certain. Germline CDR1 reads SGDLS; CDR2 reads YYNGEE. This CDR3 spans 16 amino acids. V gave up 1 base and J gave up 2 bases, with 16 bases separating them.

The CDR3 protein is CASSQDTGTNYGYTF. CDR3 in DNA: TGTGCCAGCAGCCAAGACACGGGGACTAACTATGGCTACACCTTC. The chain employs TRBV4-2 and TRBJ1-2; the D is unclear. The CDR3 consists of 15 residues. V was shortened by 0 bases and J by 0 bases, with 8 bases between the two germline ends. CDR1 is LGHNA and CDR2 is YNFKEQ in the germline V gene.

The chain uses TRBV19 and TRBJ2-7; maybe TRBD2 (6 bases). CDR3 length: 15 amino acids. The germline V and J ends were trimmed by 1 base and 3 bases, with 13 bases remaining between them. CDR1 LNHDA and CDR2 SQIVND come from the germline V gene (reference sequence). CDR3 region: CASSIVGGAGYEQYF. The CDR3 bases are TGTGCCAGTAGTATAGTAGGAGGGGCCGGCTACGAGCAGTACTTC. The whole variable domain, filled in from reference TRBV19 and TRBJ2-7, reads DGGITQSPKYLFRKEGQNVTLSCEQNLNHDAMYWYRQDPGQGLRLIYYSQIVNDFQKGDIAEGYSVSREKKESFPLTVTSAQKNPTAFYLCASSIVGGAGYEQYFGPGTRLTVT.